This paragraph covers one TCR beta chain sequence. Antigen: not known. The data were produced by immunoSEQ multiplex PCR, yet TCRdb's version contains in-frame clones alone and is incomplete. The sample contains some 4,400 clones, 65% of which appear only once. The data are from a study of CD8 T cell repertoires and HIV-1 epitope variants. Study details: Epitopes were three Gag families plus Nef HW9 and YT9.

The germline gives CDR1 MNHEY, CDR2 SMNVEV (reference sequence). Unmatched junction bases numbered 6, after V lost 9 bases and J lost 1 base. The CDR3 has 15 residues. This sequence originates from a male donor with HIV. The material sequenced was cultured CD8+ T cells derived from PBMCs. The chain uses TRBV27 and TRBJ2-2, with TRBD2 matching 9 bases. CDR3 protein: CARKLAGRNTGELFF. CDR3 in DNA: TGTGCCAGGAAGCTAGCGGGGAGGAACACCGGGGAGCTGTTTTTT.